This T cell receptor (beta chain) was sequenced for a study of cytomegalovirus exposure and HLA in healthy donors. Both 60 Vbeta primers and 13 Jbeta primers went into the PCR. Repertoires were generated with immunoSEQ multiplex PCR, while TCRdb's copy carries only in-frame clones and drops some. The sample consists of about 160,000 clones, 70% to 90% of them appearing once. The CDR3 loop spans 14 amino acids. The germline V and J ends were trimmed by 5 bases and 6 bases, with 16 bases remaining between them. Per the germline V gene, CDR1 is MNHEY and CDR2 is SMNVEV (reference sequence). The chain has TRBV27 and TRBJ1-1; no firm D call. Sample: PBMCs. The sequence derives from a woman aged 18-29 years in good health and CMV-seronegative. CDR3 sequence reads: CASSTGLSLAEAFF. DNA of the CDR3: TGTGCCAGCAGTACGGGTTTGTCGCTGGCTGAAGCTTTCTTT.